A selection of T cell receptor beta chains follows, all from one sample in a study of blood T cell repertoires in COVID-19. Clones were sequenced by immunoSEQ multiplex PCR, and TCRdb holds only the in-frame ones, with some missing. The sample holds over 45,000 clones, over 70% seen once. The specimen sequenced was peripheral blood. Source of these receptors: a man between 65 and 85 years old with acute or convalescent COVID-19. CDR3s include the opening cysteine and the closing phenylalanine or tryptophan.

J gene | V gene | CDR3 protein
TRBJ1-3 | TRBV18 | CASSPGTGGGNTIYF
TRBJ1-4 | TRBV5-1 | CASSLGTGNEKLFF
TRBJ1-4 | TRBV27 | CASKDLEREKLFF
TRBJ1-5 | TRBV7-9 | CASSFEGGQGSNQPQHF
TRBJ2-7 | TRBV6-1 | CASSETYYEQYF
TRBJ1-6 | TRBV2 | CASTYRVDNSPLHF
TRBJ1-3 | TRBV5-4 | CASSLAGSGNTIYF
TRBJ2-6 | TRBV14 | CASSQVASRDVLTF
TRBJ2-5 | TRBV5-8 | CASSLTGLETQYF
TRBJ1-1 | TRBV2 | CASALTGTLTEAFF
TRBJ1-5 | TRBV29-1 | CSAVTGGDQPQHF
TRBJ2-6 | TRBV18 | CASSQQGATGANVLTF
TRBJ1-2 | TRBV9 | CASSPGQGGYGYTF
TRBJ2-1 | TRBV2 | CASSPGGVGEQFF
TRBJ1-1 | TRBV28 | CASSLRPSGLAFF
TRBJ2-7 | TRBV10-1 | CASSDWTGIEGRDQYF
TRBJ2-3 | TRBV20-1 | CSASDLGGSTDTQYF
TRBJ2-1 | TRBV24-1 | CATRGGNNEQFF
TRBJ1-2 | TRBV6-1 | CASSEVRETSF
TRBJ2-3 | TRBV7-2 | CASSRQGPDTQYF